The 2 T cell receptor beta chains given below trace back to one sample, sequenced in a study of T cells in localized non-small cell lung cancer. This table comes from immunoSEQ multiplex PCR, and its TCRdb copy is limited to in-frame clones, with some not included. The sample records about 3,700 clones, 33% being singletons. The sequenced sample was normal lung tissue next to the tumor, obtained before any cancer treatment. These receptors all stem from a woman aged 35-70 years with stage I lung adenocarcinoma.

CDR3 protein: CASSYDAGYGYTF. DNA of the CDR3: TGTGCCAGCAGTTACGACGCCGGCTATGGCTACACCTTC. This chain uses TRBV6-8 with TRBJ1-2; D is unclear. Per germline, CDR1 MNHGY and CDR2 SAAAGT. Trimming stripped 2 bases from V and 4 bases from J, with 8 bases between. CDR3 length: 13 amino acids.

The V gene is TRBV6-8, the J gene TRBJ2-6; maybe TRBD1 (6 bases). Deletions cut 6 bases from V and 2 bases from J, with 14 bases between. Germline V CDR1 and CDR2: MNHGY, SAAAGT. CDR3 size: 16 residues. CDR3 in DNA: TGTGCCAGCAGACCGGGACATCCTGCTGGGGCCAACGTCCTGACTTTC. Translated, it gives CASRPGHPAGANVLTF.